This TCR beta chain was documented in a study of cytomegalovirus exposure and HLA in healthy donors. This CDR3 spans 15 amino acids. Trimming left V 4 bases short and J 2 bases short, with 12 bases between. CDR1 and CDR2 from the germline V gene are MNHEY and SVGAGI. Whole-study results and caveats: Subsequent analysis showed first-cohort TCR clusters tending to co-occur in 120 validation repertoires.

Generated by immunoSEQ multiplex PCR, the TCRdb table keeps only in-frame clones and is missing some. The table includes 120,000 or so clones, approximately 91% detected once. As to this clone: Its specificity is not known.

This clonotype was sampled from a woman in her late teens or twenties in good health and CMV-seronegative. The rearrangement joins TRBV6-5 to TRBJ1-5, with D unclear. The material sequenced was PBMCs. CDR3 nucleotides: TGTGCCAGCAGTTTACAAGTGGGAGGCAATCAGCCCCAGCATTTT. This sequence encodes CASSLQVGGNQPQHF.